Below are 9 T cell receptor beta chains sequenced from a single sample in a study of cytomegalovirus exposure and HLA in healthy donors. PCR involved 60 Vbeta and 13 Jbeta primers. Measured with immunoSEQ multiplex PCR; TCRdb has only the in-frame clones, and not every one. The table has 100,000 to 150,000 clones, 60% to 85% seen once. Specimen: PBMCs. The receptors shown here come from a man aged 25-40 years in good health and CMV-seronegative.

The V and J genes are TRBV9 and TRBJ2-2, with TRBD2 matching over 11 bases. The V gene's germline CDR1 is SGDLS and CDR2 YYNGEE. With V trimmed by 3 bases and J by 6 bases, 4 bases remained unmatched. The CDR3 loop spans 15 amino acids. CDR3 bases: TGTGCCAGCAGCGCGACTAGCGGGGCCCCCGGGGAGCTGTTTTTT. Its translation is CASSATSGAPGELFF. The full variable domain, with the rest looked up from reference TRBV9 and TRBJ2-2, is DSGVTQTPKHLITATGQRVTLRCSPRSGDLSVYWYQQSLDQGLQFLIQYYNGEERAKGNILERFSAQQFPDLHSELNLSSLELGDSALYFCASSATSGAPGELFFGEGSRLTVL.

The chain combines TRBV11-2 with TRBJ2-1; 8 bases are a match to TRBD2. The V segment lost 1 base and the J segment 9 bases; nucleotides outside the gene matches: 5. The CDR3 has 14 residues. Germline V gene lookup returns CDR1 SGHAT and CDR2 FQNNGV. Here the CDR3 reads CASSLVAGSVEQFF. DNA of the CDR3: TGTGCCAGCAGCTTAGTAGCGGGGTCGGTTGAGCAGTTCTTC.

The chain recombines TRBV14 with TRBJ1-2; 8 bases are a match to TRBD1. V lost 6 bases, J lost 8 bases, and 11 bases stayed unmatched. The germline gives CDR1 SGHDN, CDR2 FVKESK. This CDR3 region has 14 residues. CDR3: CASSQDRAVGGYTF. The CDR3 region has the DNA TGTGCCAGCAGTCAGGACAGGGCGGTTGGAGGCTACACCTTC.

The chain joins TRBV28 to TRBJ1-2; D unclear. Between the trimmed V and J ends, which lost 5 bases and 2 bases, there was a span of 3 bases. CDR1 is MDHEN, CDR2 SYDVKM, per germline. The CDR3 extends over 11 amino acids. CDR3 region: CASSLNYGYTF. The DNA for the CDR3 is TGTGCCAGCAGTCTAAACTATGGCTACACCTTC.

In its sample, this clone was seen a few times. The V call is TRBV11-3, the J call TRBJ2-1, with TRBD1 as a possible D gene (6 bases). Germline CDR1 and CDR2: SGHNT and YENEEA. The CDR3 runs to 14 residues. V lost 2 bases to trimming and J lost 9 bases, with 14 bases between them. This CDR3 is CASSLQGSGFEQFF. The CDR3 DNA is TGTGCCAGCAGCTTACAGGGGAGCGGATTTGAGCAGTTCTTC.

The J gene is TRBJ1-1, the V gene TRBV5-6; a possible D gene is TRBD1 (5 bases). Germline values: CDR1 SGHDT, CDR2 YYEEEE. The CDR3 loop spans 17 amino acids. V was shortened by 0 bases and J by 0 bases, with 15 bases between the two germline ends. The DNA for the CDR3 is TGTGCCAGCAGCTTGGAGCGGGGGGGAATGTTGAACACTGAAGCTTTCTTT. Translation gives CASSLERGGMLNTEAFF. The entire variable domain, with the rest obtained from reference TRBV5-6 and TRBJ1-1, is as follows: DAGVTQSPTHLIKTRGQQVTLRCSPKSGHDTVSWYQQALGQGPQFIFQYYEEEERQRGNFPDRFSGHQFPNYSSELNVNALLLGDSALYLCASSLERGGMLNTEAFFGQGTRLTVV.

J is TRBJ2-3 and V is TRBV7-3, with D maybe TRBD1 (6 bases). This CDR3 spans 12 amino acids. Germline loops: CDR1 SGHTA, CDR2 FQGTGA. Trimming removed 5 bases at V and 5 bases at J, with 8 bases between. CDR3 sequence reads: CASSPTGDTQYF. The CDR3 nucleotides read TGTGCCAGCAGCCCGACAGGAGATACGCAGTATTTT.

The chain links TRBV7-9 to TRBJ2-3; tentatively, D is TRBD2 (6 bases). CDR1 is SEHNR and CDR2 is FQNEAQ in the germline V gene (reference sequence). CDR3 length: 15 residues. V was shortened by 4 bases and J by 7 bases, with 18 bases between the two germline ends. CDR3 coding DNA: TGTGCCAGCAGCTCGGACTACCCCGAACCTTATACGCAGTATTTT. Protein sequence: CASSSDYPEPYTQYF. Complete variable domain (other parts from reference TRBV7-9 and TRBJ2-3): DTGVSQNPRHKITKRGQNVTFRCDPISEHNRLYWYRQTLGQGPEFLTYFQNEAQLEKSRLLSDRFSAERPKGSFSTLEIQRTEQGDSAMYLCASSSDYPEPYTQYFGPGTRLTVL.

V is TRBV6-5 and J is TRBJ1-1; 7 bases fit TRBD1. The CDR3 extends over 11 amino acids. V was pared by 5 bases and J by 7 bases, with 1 base of the junction left unmatched. Looked up from germline, CDR1 is MNHEY and CDR2 is SVGAGI. The CDR3 DNA sequence: TGTGCCAGCAGTAGGACAGGTGAAGCTTTCTTT. Translation: CASSRTGEAFF.